These 18 T cell receptor beta chains were sequenced from one sample in a study of tumor and adjacent non-tumor tissue in lung cancer. RNA was extracted from bulk tissue without any cell sorting. More than 3 cm separated this lung sample from the edge of the tumor. The library came from three nested PCR rounds adapted from ARM-PCR protocols. MiXCR, applied by TCRdb to the multiplex PCR reads, yields one record per CDR3 protein. The data show some 80,000 distinct CDR3 sequences, approximately 81% seen once. The source material was distant non-tumor lung tissue. These receptors all come from a man in his 60s with non-small cell lung cancer.

Concerning this clonotype: A junction boundary mismatches the germline segment, possibly from a read error. The chain is built from TRBV11-2 and TRBJ1-1; unclear D gene. The CDR3 covers 14 residues. The germline CDR1 and CDR2 sequences are SGHAT and FQNNGV. This chain's CDR3 is CVSSLGEARTEAFF. As DNA, the CDR3 is TGTGTCAGCAGCCTAGGAGAGGCTCGAACTGAAGCTTTCTTT.

On this clonotype: Mismatch with germline at one junction end may stem from a read error. This sequence joins TRBV11-2 and TRBJ2-5; the D gene is possibly TRBD2 (7 bases). The CDR3 is made up of 16 amino acids. Germline CDR1 is SGHAT and CDR2 is FQNNGV. The CDR3, as DNA: TGTGCCAGCAGTTCCACAATCGGGGGGCCGAAGGAGACCCGGTACTTC. This codes for CASSSTIGGPKETRYF.

Turning to this clonotype: Because it lacks the conserved phenylalanine or tryptophan at the end, this CDR3 is likely a read error. V is TRBV4-3 and J is TRBJ2-5, with D unresolved. This CDR3 comprises 17 residues. The V and J ends lost 0 bases and 4 bases respectively, with 18 bases between them. Germline V gene sequence: CDR1 LGHNA, CDR2 YSLEER. The DNA of the CDR3 is TGCGCCAGCAGCCAAGAATCTGGGCTCCTCTCGGGAGAGACCCAGTACTCC. Its translation is CASSQESGLLSGETQYS.

About this clonotype itself: A single base separates this from a much larger clone, so it may be a read error. This rearrangement joins TRBV5-4 to TRBJ2-3; TRBD2 matches at 9 bases. The CDR3 is made up of 16 amino acids. Per germline, CDR1 SGHNT and CDR2 YYREEE (reference sequence). The CDR3 region is CVSSQQGLAPTDTQYF. In nucleotides, the CDR3 is TGTGTCAGCAGCCAACAGGGACTAGCCCCCACAGATACGCAGTATTTT.

As to this clonotype: A read error may produce the germline difference seen at one junction end. J is TRBJ2-6 and V is TRBV6-5; D is tentatively TRBD1 or TRBD2 (5 bases each). CDR1 MNHEY and CDR2 SVGAGI come from the germline V gene. The CDR3 has 17 residues. This chain's CDR3 is CARSLEGASSGANVMTF. The CDR3 region has the DNA TGTGCCAGAAGCCTAGAGGGAGCCAGCTCTGGGGCCAACGTCATGACTTTC.

Comment on this clonotype: The conserved phenylalanine or tryptophan normally closing the CDR3 is absent here, so this likely arose from a read error. The chain is built from TRBV6-1 and TRBJ2-1; TRBD1 matches 9 bases. This CDR3 has 15 amino acids. J lost 5 bases, V lost 7 bases, and 9 bases had no gene match. CDR1 and CDR2 (germline): MNHNS, SASEGT. DNA of the CDR3: TGTGCCAGCAATGGGCTGACAGGGGGTAACAATGAGCAGTTCTCC. Translated: CASNGLTGGNNEQFS.

A word on this clonotype: A much larger clone lies one base from this, so it may be a read error. The CDR3 region has the DNA TGTGCCAGCAGTGAAGCGGGCTCTGTGGCCAACGTCCTGACTTTC. Its translation: CASSEAGSVANVLTF. The chain is built from TRBV6-1 and TRBJ2-6; D unclear. This CDR3 is 15 amino acids long. Germline V gene lookup returns CDR1 MNHNS and CDR2 SASEGT.

Remarks on this clonotype: Germline and junction disagree at one end, which may indicate a read error. This chain uses TRBV11-2 with TRBJ2-5; TRBD1 agrees at 7 bases. In germline, CDR1 is SGHAT, CDR2 FQNNGV. This CDR3 is built from 14 residues. Here the CDR3 DNA reads TGTTCTAGCAGCTCTGGACAGGTCCAAGAGACCCAGAACTTC. Amino acids: CSSSSGQVQETQNF.

The gene calls are TRBV20-1 and TRBJ2-4, with D tentatively TRBD1 (6 bases). CDR1 and CDR2 (germline): DFQATT, SNEGSKA (reference sequence). The germline V and J ends were trimmed by 7 bases and 4 bases, with 14 bases remaining between them. This CDR3 region has 13 residues. The CDR3 DNA sequence: TGCAGTGTGAGGACAGTGTCGAAAAACATTCAGTACTTC. Protein sequence: CSVRTVSKNIQYF.

This clonotype was counted a single time. The junction departs from germline at one end; a sequencing error may be responsible. The chain is built from TRBV20-1 and TRBJ2-5; 7 bases match TRBD2. Germline CDR1 reads DFQATT; CDR2 reads SNEGSKA (reference sequence). The CDR3 runs to 16 residues. The CDR3 protein is CSARDRLAGDQETQYF. CDR3 DNA: TGCAGTGCTAGAGATCGACTAGCCGGTGATCAAGAGACCCAGTATTTC.

Concerning this clonotype itself: A read error may be the cause here, since a much bigger clone is one base away. The gene calls are TRBV12-3 or TRBV12-4 and TRBJ2-1; no clear D gene. V gave up 7 bases and J gave up 9 bases, with 10 bases separating them. The CDR3 has 11 residues. Here the CDR3 DNA reads TGTGCCAGCAACGACTGGCTTGAGCAGTTCTTC. This sequence encodes CASNDWLEQFF.

V is TRBV4-2 and J is TRBJ1-6; 9 bases agree with TRBD1. The CDR3 has 18 amino acids. Per the germline V gene, CDR1 is LGHNA and CDR2 is YNFKEQ. CDR3 region: CAGSHSLGTGLGNSPLHF. CDR3 sequence (DNA): TGTGCAGGCAGCCACTCACTAGGGACAGGGTTAGGAAATTCACCCCTCCACTTT.

This clonotype was seen only once. The CDR3 coding sequence is TGTACCATCAGCTCCGGACAGGTCCTGGAGACCCAGTACTTC. Its translation is CTISSGQVLETQYF. The rearrangement joins TRBV11-2 to TRBJ2-5; 7 nucleotides align to TRBD1. CDR1 is SGHAT and CDR2 is FQNNGV in the germline V gene. The length of the CDR3 is 14 residues.

This clonotype was recorded many times. J is TRBJ2-3 and V is TRBV12-3 or TRBV12-4; no definite D call. The CDR3 contains 11 residues. V dropped 0 bases and J dropped 9 bases, with 4 bases sitting between them. The CDR3 DNA reads TGTGCCAGCAGTTTAGCGAAAACGCAGTATTTT. It codes for CASSLAKTQYF.

The chain combines TRBV4-1 with TRBJ1-2; 12 nucleotides align to TRBD1. The CDR3 consists of 15 residues. After removal of 3 bases from V and 6 bases from J, the junction contained 5 bases not matched to a gene. The germline gives CDR1 MGHRA, CDR2 YSYEKL. CDR3 loop: CASSQDGTGGHGYTF. The CDR3 nucleotides are TGCGCCAGCAGCCAGGATGGGACAGGGGGCCATGGCTACACCTTC.

Details on this clonotype: The junction shows a germline mismatch at one end, possibly a read error. The V call is TRBV14, the J call TRBJ2-3, with no clear D. CDR3 length: 11 residues. From germline, CDR1 is SGHDN and CDR2 FVKESK. DNA for the CDR3: TGTGCCATCAGCTCTGGAGATACGCAGTATTTT. This encodes CAISSGDTQYF. Together with reference TRBV14 and TRBJ2-3, the CDR3 gives the full variable domain: EAGVTQFPSHSVIEKGQTVTLRCDPISGHDNLYWYRRVMGKEIKFLLHFVKESKQDESGMPNNRFLAERTGGTYSTLKVQPAELEDSGVYFCAISSGDTQYFGPGTRLTVL.

CDR3 bases: TGTGCCAGCAGGGTTGATCCGTACGAAGAGACCCAGTACTTC. This sequence encodes CASRVDPYEETQYF. The chain joins TRBV5-4 to TRBJ2-5, with D unclear. The CDR3 loop spans 14 amino acids. The germline gives CDR1 SGHNT, CDR2 YYREEE (reference sequence). Trimming took off 5 bases at V and 3 bases at J, with 14 bases between the two ends.

This clonotype appeared once. Given a much more abundant clone one base away, this may be a read error. The rearrangement links TRBV12-3 or TRBV12-4 to TRBJ2-1, with D hard to call. The V gene lost 10 bases and the J gene lost 8 bases, with 12 bases spanning the gap. The length of the CDR3 is 11 residues. The CDR3 region has the DNA TGTGCCAACAACGACTGGCATGAGCAGTTCTTC. This sequence encodes CANNDWHEQFF.